This record covers a single TCR beta chain. The sample belongs to a study of blood T cell repertoires in COVID-19. This CDR3 spans 15 amino acids. The germline V gene encodes CDR1 LGHDT and CDR2 YNNKEL (reference sequence). Unmatched junction bases numbered 6, after V lost 2 bases and J lost 5 bases. Repertoires were generated with immunoSEQ multiplex PCR, while TCRdb's copy carries only in-frame clones and drops some. The sample yields approximately 76,000 clones, roughly 89% seen once. The gene calls are TRBV3-1 (or the pseudogene TRBV3-2) and TRBJ2-7; 10 bases agree with TRBD2. This clonotype originated in a human donor in a cohort sampled during active COVID-19. The sequenced sample was peripheral blood. The CDR3 loop reads CASSQKLAGPDEQYF. CDR3 coding DNA: TGTGCCAGCAGCCAAAAACTAGCGGGGCCCGACGAGCAGTACTTC.